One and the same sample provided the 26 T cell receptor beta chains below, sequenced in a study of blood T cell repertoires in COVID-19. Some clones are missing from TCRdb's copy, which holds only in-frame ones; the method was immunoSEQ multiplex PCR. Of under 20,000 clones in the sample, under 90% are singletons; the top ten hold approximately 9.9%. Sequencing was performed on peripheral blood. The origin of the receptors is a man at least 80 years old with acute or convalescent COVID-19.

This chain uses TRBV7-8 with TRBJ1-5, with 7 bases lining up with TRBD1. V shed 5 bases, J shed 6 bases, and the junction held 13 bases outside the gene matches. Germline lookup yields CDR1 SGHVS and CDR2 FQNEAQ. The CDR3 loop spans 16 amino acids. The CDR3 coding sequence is TGTGCCAGCAGCGACCTGACAGGGAAGATTGGTCAGCCCCAGCATTTT. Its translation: CASSDLTGKIGQPQHF.

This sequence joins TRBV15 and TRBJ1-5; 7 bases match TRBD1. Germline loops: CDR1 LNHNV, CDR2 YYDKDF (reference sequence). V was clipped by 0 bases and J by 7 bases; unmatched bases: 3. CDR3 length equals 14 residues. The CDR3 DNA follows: TGTGCCACCAGCAGAGATTACAGGGGCCAGCCCCAGCATTTT. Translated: CATSRDYRGQPQHF.

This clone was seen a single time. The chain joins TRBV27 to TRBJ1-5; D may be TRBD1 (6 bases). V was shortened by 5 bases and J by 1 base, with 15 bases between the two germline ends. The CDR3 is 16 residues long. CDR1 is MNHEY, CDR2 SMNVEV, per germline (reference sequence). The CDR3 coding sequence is TGTGCCAGCAGTCCTCACAGGGCCCCCAGCAATCAGCCCCAGCATTTT. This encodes CASSPHRAPSNQPQHF.

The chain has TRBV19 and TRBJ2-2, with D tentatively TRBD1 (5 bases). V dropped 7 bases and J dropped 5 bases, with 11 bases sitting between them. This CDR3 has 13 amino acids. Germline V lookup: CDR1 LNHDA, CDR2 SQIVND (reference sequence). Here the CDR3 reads CASIKRGTGELFF. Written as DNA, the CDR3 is TGTGCCAGTATAAAAAGGGGAACCGGGGAGCTGTTTTTT.

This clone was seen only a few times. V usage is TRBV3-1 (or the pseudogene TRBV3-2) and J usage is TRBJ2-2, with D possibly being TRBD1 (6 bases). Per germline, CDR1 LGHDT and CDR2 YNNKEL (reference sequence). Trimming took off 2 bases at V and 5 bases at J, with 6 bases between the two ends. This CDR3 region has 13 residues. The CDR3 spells CASSQQGTGELFF. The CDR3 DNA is TGTGCCAGCAGCCAACAGGGGACCGGGGAGCTGTTTTTT.

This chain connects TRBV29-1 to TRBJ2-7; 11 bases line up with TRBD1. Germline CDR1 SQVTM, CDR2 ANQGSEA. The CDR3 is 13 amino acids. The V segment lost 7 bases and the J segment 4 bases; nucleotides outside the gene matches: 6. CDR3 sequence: CSAGTGGTYEQYF. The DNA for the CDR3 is TGCAGCGCCGGGACAGGGGGAACGTACGAGCAGTACTTC.

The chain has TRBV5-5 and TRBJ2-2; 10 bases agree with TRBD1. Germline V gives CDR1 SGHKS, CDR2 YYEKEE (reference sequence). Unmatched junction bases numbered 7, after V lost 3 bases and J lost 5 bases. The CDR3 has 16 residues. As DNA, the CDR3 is TGTGCCAGCAGCTATTCGTGGACAGGGGGGACCGGGGAGCTGTTTTTT. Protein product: CASSYSWTGGTGELFF. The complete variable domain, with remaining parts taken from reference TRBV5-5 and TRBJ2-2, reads DAGVTQSPTHLIKTRGQQVTLRCSPISGHKSVSWYQQVLGQGPQFIFQYYEKEERGRGNFPDRFSARQFPNYSSELNVNALLLGDSALYLCASSYSWTGGTGELFFGEGSRLTVL.

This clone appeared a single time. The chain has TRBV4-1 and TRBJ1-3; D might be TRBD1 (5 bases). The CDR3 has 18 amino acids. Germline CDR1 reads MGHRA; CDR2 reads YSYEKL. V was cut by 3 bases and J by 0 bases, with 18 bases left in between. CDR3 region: CASSQGPPRSISGNTIYF. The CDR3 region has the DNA TGCGCCAGCAGCCAGGGGCCGCCAAGATCGATCTCTGGAAACACCATATATTTT.

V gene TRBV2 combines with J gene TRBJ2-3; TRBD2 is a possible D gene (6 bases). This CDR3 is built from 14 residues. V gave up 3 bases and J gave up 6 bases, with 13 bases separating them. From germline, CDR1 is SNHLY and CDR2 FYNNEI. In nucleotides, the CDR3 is TGTGCCAGCAGTGAGGGCCCCGGGGGTGATACGCAGTATTTT. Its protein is CASSEGPGGDTQYF.

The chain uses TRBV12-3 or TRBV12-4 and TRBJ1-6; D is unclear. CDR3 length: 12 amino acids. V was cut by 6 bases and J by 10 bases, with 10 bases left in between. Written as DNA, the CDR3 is TGTGCCAGCAGATCTAGCTACTCACCCCTCCACTTT. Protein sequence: CASRSSYSPLHF.

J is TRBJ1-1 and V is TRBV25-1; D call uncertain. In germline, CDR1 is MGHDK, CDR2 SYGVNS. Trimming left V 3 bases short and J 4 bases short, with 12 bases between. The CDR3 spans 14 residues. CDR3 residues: CASSDRGSGTEAFF. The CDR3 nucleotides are TGTGCCAGCAGTGATCGAGGGTCGGGCACTGAAGCTTTCTTT.

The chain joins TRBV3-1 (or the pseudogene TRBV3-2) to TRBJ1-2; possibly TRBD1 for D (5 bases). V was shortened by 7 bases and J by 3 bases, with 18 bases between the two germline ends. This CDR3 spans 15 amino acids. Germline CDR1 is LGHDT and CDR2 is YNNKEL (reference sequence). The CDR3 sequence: CASTLGTGDYYGYTF. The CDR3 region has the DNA TGTGCCAGCACCTTAGGTACGGGGGACTACTATGGCTACACCTTC.

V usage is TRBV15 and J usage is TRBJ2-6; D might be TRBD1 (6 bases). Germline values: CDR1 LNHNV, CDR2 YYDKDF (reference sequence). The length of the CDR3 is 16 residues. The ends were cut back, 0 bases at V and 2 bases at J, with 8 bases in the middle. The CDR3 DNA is TGTGCCACCAGCAGAGATAGGACAGCTGGGGCCAACGTCCTGACTTTC. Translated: CATSRDRTAGANVLTF.

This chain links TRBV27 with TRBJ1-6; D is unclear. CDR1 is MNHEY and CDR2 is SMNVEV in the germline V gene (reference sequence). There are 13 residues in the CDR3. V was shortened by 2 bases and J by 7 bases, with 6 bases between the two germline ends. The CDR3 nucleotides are TGTGCCAGCAGTTTAAACGGGAATTCACCCCTCCACTTT. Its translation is CASSLNGNSPLHF.

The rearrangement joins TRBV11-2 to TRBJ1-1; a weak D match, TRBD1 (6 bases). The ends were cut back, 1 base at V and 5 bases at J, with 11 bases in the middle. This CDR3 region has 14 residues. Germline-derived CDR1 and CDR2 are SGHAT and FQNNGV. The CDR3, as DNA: TGTGCCAGCAGCTTAGGGACAGAGGTGACTGAAGCTTTCTTT. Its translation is CASSLGTEVTEAFF.

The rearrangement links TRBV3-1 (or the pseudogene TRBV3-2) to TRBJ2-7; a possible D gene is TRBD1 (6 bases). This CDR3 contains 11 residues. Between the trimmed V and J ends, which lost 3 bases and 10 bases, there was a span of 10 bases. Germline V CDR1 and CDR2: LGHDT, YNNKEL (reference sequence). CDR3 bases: TGTGCCAGCAGCCACCAGGGGAATCAGTACTTC. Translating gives CASSHQGNQYF.

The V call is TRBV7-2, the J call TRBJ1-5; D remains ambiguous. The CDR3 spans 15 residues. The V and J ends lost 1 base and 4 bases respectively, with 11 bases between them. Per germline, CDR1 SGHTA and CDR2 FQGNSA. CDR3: CASSLGRVRNQPQHF. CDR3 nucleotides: TGTGCCAGCAGCTTAGGCCGGGTTCGAAATCAGCCCCAGCATTTT.

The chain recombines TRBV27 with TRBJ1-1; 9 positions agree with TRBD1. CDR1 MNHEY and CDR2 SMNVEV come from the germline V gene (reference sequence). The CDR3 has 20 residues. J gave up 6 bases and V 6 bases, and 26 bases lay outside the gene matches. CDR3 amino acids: CASRAAGQGMTPNMLAEAFF. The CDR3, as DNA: TGTGCCAGCAGGGCCGCCGGACAGGGGATGACACCGAACATGTTGGCTGAAGCTTTCTTT.

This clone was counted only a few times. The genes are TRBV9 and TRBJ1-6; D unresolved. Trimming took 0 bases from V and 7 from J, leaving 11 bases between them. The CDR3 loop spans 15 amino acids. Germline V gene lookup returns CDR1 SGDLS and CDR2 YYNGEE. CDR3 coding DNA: TGTGCCAGCAGCGTAGCGGTGTCGGGAAATTCACCCCTCCACTTT. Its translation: CASSVAVSGNSPLHF.

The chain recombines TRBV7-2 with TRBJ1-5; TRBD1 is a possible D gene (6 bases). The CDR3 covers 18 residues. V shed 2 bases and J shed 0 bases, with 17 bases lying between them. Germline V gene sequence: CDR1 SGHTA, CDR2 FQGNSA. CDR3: CASSLTMAGDDSNQPQHF. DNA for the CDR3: TGTGCCAGCAGCTTAACGATGGCAGGGGATGATAGCAATCAGCCCCAGCATTTT.

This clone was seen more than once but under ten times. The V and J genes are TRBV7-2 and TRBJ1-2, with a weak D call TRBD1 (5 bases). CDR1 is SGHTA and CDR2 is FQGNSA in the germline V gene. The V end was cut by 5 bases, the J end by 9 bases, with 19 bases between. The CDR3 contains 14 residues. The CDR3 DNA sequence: TGTGCCAGCAGCCCCGGAGGGACGGCCTTGCGCTACACCTTC. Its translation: CASSPGGTALRYTF.

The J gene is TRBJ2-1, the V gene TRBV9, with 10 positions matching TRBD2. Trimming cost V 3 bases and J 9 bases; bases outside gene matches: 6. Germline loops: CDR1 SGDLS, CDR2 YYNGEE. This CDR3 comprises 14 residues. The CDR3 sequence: CASSEIAGGGEQFF. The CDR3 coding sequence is TGTGCCAGCAGCGAGATAGCGGGGGGTGGTGAGCAGTTCTTC.

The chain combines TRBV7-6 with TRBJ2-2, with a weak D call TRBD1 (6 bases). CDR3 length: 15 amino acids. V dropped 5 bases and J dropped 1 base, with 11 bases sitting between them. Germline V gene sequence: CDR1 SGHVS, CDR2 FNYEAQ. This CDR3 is CASSPPGVNTGELFF. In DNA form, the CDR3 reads TGTGCCAGCAGCCCGCCAGGGGTGAACACCGGGGAGCTGTTTTTT. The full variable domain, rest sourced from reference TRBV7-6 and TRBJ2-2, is GAGVSQSPRYKVTKRGQDVALRCDPISGHVSLYWYRQALGQGPEFLTYFNYEAQQDKSGLPNDRFSAERPEGSISTLTIQRTEQRDSAMYRCASSPPGVNTGELFFGEGSRLTVL.

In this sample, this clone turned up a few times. The CDR3 region is CASSMTSGGYNEQFF. DNA for the CDR3: TGTGCCAGTAGTATGACTAGCGGGGGGTACAATGAGCAGTTCTTC. The V gene is TRBV19, the J gene TRBJ2-1; 13 bases are a match to TRBD2. Germline V lookup: CDR1 LNHDA, CDR2 SQIVND (reference sequence). V was pared by 3 bases and J by 4 bases, with 0 bases of the junction left unmatched. This CDR3 region has 15 residues.

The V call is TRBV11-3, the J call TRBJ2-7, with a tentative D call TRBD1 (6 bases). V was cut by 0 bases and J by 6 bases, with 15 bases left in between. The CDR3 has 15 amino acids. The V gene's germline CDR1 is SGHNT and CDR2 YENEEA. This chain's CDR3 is CASSLDSRVGGEQYF. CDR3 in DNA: TGTGCCAGCAGCTTAGATTCGAGGGTAGGGGGCGAGCAGTACTTC.

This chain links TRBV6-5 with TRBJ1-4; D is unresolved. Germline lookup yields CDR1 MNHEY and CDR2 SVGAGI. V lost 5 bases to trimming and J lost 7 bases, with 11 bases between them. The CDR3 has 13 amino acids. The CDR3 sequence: CASSIIVGEKLFF. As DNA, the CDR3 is TGTGCCAGCAGTATAATCGTCGGTGAAAAACTGTTTTTT.